This TCR beta chain is drawn from a study of blood T cell repertoires in COVID-19. Study summary: T cells, B-cell-depleted T cells, or PBMCs provided the cDNA or gDNA that served as material.

The V segment lost 4 bases and the J segment 4 bases; nucleotides outside the gene matches: 6. The CDR3 totals 15 residues. CDR1 is LNHDA and CDR2 is SQIVND in the germline V gene (reference sequence). The data were produced by immunoSEQ multiplex PCR, yet TCRdb's version contains in-frame clones alone and is incomplete. The sample holds about 220,000 clones; approximately 85% are singletons and the top ten take less than 6%. Sequencing used peripheral blood. The rearrangement links TRBV19 to TRBJ2-2; 7 bases align to TRBD2. This clonotype originated in a woman in her 70s with COVID-19, enrolled during active disease. The CDR3 loop is CASSRRLALTGELFF. The CDR3 region has the DNA TGTGCCAGTAGTAGAAGACTAGCTCTCACCGGGGAGCTGTTTTTT.